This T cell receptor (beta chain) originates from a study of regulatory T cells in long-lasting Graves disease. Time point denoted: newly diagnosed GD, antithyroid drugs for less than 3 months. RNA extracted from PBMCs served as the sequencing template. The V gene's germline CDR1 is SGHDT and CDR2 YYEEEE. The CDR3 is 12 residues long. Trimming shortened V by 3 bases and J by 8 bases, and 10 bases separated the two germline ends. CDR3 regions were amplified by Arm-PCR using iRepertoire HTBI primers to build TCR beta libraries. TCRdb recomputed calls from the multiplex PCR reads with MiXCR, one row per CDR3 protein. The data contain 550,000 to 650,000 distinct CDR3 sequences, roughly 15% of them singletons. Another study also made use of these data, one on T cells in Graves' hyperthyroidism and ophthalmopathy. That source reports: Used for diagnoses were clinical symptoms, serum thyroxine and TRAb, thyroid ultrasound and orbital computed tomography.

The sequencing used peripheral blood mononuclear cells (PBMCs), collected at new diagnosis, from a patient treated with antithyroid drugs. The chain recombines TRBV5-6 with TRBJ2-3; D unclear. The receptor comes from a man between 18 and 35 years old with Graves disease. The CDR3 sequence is CASSWAAATQYF. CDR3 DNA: TGTGCCAGCAGCTGGGCGGCCGCTACGCAGTATTTT.